The 20 T cell receptor beta chains in this list originate from one sample, sequenced in a study of PD-L1 blockade in urothelial cancer. Data came from immunoSEQ multiplex PCR; TCRdb stores just in-frame clones and leaves some out. The table shows 90,000 or so clones, with nearly 90% occurring only once. Time point defined: pretreatment peripheral blood. The sample in question was PBMCs, obtained around atezolizumab (anti-PD-L1) treatment. All receptors derive from a man aged 55 to 70 with urothelial cancer.

This chain links TRBV19 with TRBJ2-7; 7 bases map to TRBD2. The trim removed 3 bases at V and 6 bases at J, leaving 5 bases unmatched. The CDR3 runs to 13 residues. CDR1 is LNHDA, CDR2 SQIVND, per germline (reference sequence). The CDR3 loop is CASSMRLATEQYF. Here the CDR3 DNA reads TGTGCCAGTAGTATGAGACTAGCCACCGAGCAGTACTTC. The variable domain in full, completed from reference TRBV19 and TRBJ2-7, reads DGGITQSPKYLFRKEGQNVTLSCEQNLNHDAMYWYRQDPGQGLRLIYYSQIVNDFQKGDIAEGYSVSREKKESFPLTVTSAQKNPTAFYLCASSMRLATEQYFGPGTRLTVT.

The CDR3 protein is CASSLGALSSYNEQFF. CDR3 sequence (DNA): TGTGCCAGCAGCTTAGGGGCTCTTAGCTCCTACAATGAGCAGTTCTTC. V is TRBV7-8 and J is TRBJ2-1; D unresolved. Germline CDR1 is SGHVS and CDR2 is FQNEAQ. V lost 1 base, J lost 0 bases, and 10 bases lay in between. CDR3 length: 16 residues.

There are a few counts of this clone. The chain couples TRBV15 to TRBJ1-2; D not resolved. Germline loops: CDR1 LNHNV, CDR2 YYDKDF (reference sequence). The CDR3 consists of 16 residues. V was shortened by 0 bases and J by 2 bases, with 13 bases between the two germline ends. The CDR3 is CATSRDLTRQNYGYTF. In DNA, the CDR3 is TGTGCCACCAGCAGAGACCTGACAAGGCAGAACTATGGCTACACCTTC.

Regarding this clone: Compared with germline, one end of the junction differs, possibly owing to a read error. The V and J genes are TRBV2 and TRBJ2-3; D possibly corresponds to TRBD2 (6 bases). The CDR3 is 13 amino acids. Germline V lookup: CDR1 SNHLY, CDR2 FYNNEI. CDR3 in amino acids: CAGGAGGRGTQFF. In nucleotides, the CDR3 is TGTGCCGGTGGGGCCGGGGGTCGGGGTACGCAGTTTTTT.

The CDR3 region is CASNERGATDTQYF. The CDR3 coding sequence is TGTGCCAGCAACGAGCGGGGGGCCACAGATACGCAGTATTTT. The rearrangement links TRBV6-1 to TRBJ2-3; 9 bases map to TRBD2. The CDR3 spans 14 residues. Trimming cost V 7 bases and J 2 bases; bases outside gene matches: 4. Per germline, CDR1 MNHNS and CDR2 SASEGT.

The gene calls are TRBV10-1 and TRBJ2-1; TRBD2 aligns across 13 bases. The V gene's germline CDR1 is WNHNN and CDR2 SYGVQD (reference sequence). This CDR3 region has 16 residues. J lost 4 bases, V lost 4 bases, and 4 bases had no gene match. The CDR3 bases are TGCGCCAGCAGTGCCGGGACTAGCGGGATTTACAATGAGCAGTTCTTC. Translated, it gives CASSAGTSGIYNEQFF.

The chain recombines TRBV7-7 with TRBJ1-3; the D is unclear. Trimming cost V 4 bases and J 5 bases, with 9 bases left between them. The CDR3 loop spans 13 amino acids. Germline V CDR1 and CDR2: SSHAT, FNYEAQ (reference sequence). The CDR3 DNA follows: TGTGCCAGCAGCTCTACCGAGAGAAACACCATATATTTT. It yields the protein CASSSTERNTIYF.

The V gene is TRBV6-5, the J gene TRBJ2-2; the D is unclear. Trimming pared 0 bases from V and 3 bases from J, leaving 8 bases between. The CDR3 is made up of 15 amino acids. CDR1 MNHEY and CDR2 SVGAGI come from the germline V gene. The CDR3 nucleotides are TGTGCCAGCAGTTACTCGCCGGCGGACACCGGGGAGCTGTTTTTT. As protein: CASSYSPADTGELFF.

The rearrangement links TRBV6-6 to TRBJ1-2; no firm D call. The V gene lost 4 bases and the J gene lost 3 bases, with 9 bases spanning the gap. Per germline, CDR1 MNHNY and CDR2 SVGAGI (reference sequence). The CDR3 runs to 13 residues. This CDR3 reads CASSFGRDYGYTF. In nucleotides, the CDR3 is TGTGCCAGCAGTTTTGGGAGAGACTATGGCTACACCTTC.

V gene TRBV7-2 combines with J gene TRBJ2-2; 9 bases match TRBD2. The V gene end was trimmed by 7 bases and the J gene end by 2 bases; junction bases not matched to a gene: 2. The germline gives CDR1 SGHTA, CDR2 FQGNSA. The CDR3 runs to 14 residues. For the CDR3, the DNA is TGTGCCAGCATGACTAGCGGCAACACCGGGGAGCTGTTTTTT. This gives the protein CASMTSGNTGELFF.

The chain uses TRBV7-2 and TRBJ2-1, with 15 nucleotides matching TRBD2. Germline CDR1 is SGHTA and CDR2 is FQGNSA. The trim removed 1 base at V and 14 bases at J, leaving 9 bases unmatched. The CDR3 sequence is 16 residues long. The CDR3 nucleotides read TGTGCCAGCAGCTTAGGGACTAGCGGGGGGGCGGCCCTGAAGTTCTTC. Its protein product is CASSLGTSGGAALKFF.

The rearrangement uses TRBV6-6 and TRBJ2-7; possible D gene TRBD1, 6 bases. With 6 bases removed from V and 1 base from J, the gap between germline ends came to 16 bases. Germline V lookup: CDR1 MNHNY, CDR2 SVGAGI (reference sequence). The CDR3 extends over 15 amino acids. CDR3 sequence: CASRTQGPTSYEQYF. The CDR3 nucleotides read TGTGCCAGCAGGACTCAGGGGCCGACTTCCTACGAGCAGTACTTC.

The rearrangement uses TRBV28 and TRBJ1-1; TRBD1 matches at 7 bases. The V segment lost 6 bases and the J segment 8 bases; nucleotides outside the gene matches: 3. CDR1 is MDHEN, CDR2 SYDVKM, per germline. The CDR3 extends over 11 amino acids. The CDR3 coding sequence is TGTGCCAGCAGGGCACAGGGGGAAGCTTTCTTT. This translates into CASRAQGEAFF.

V usage is TRBV12-2 and J usage is TRBJ2-7; the D call of TRBD1 is as the table states it, not checked on the DNA. TRBV12-2 is flagged as a pseudogene. The CDR3 is 16 amino acids. The CDR3 is CASRLETDRGPYEQYF. The CDR3 DNA reads as TGTGCAAGTCGCTTAGAAACCGACAGGGGGCCCTACGAGCAGTACTTC.

In this sample, this clone turned up a few times. The rearrangement uses TRBV25-1 and TRBJ1-1; 8 bases map to TRBD1. The CDR3 contains 16 residues. The junction had 8 bases not matched to a gene; V was cut back by 5 bases and J by 0 bases. In germline, CDR1 is MGHDK, CDR2 SYGVNS. The CDR3, as DNA: TGTGCCAGCAGTACTAGACAGGGGCCGATGAACACTGAAGCTTTCTTT. Translated, it gives CASSTRQGPMNTEAFF.

V usage is TRBV5-4 and J usage is TRBJ2-3; 12 positions agree with TRBD2. CDR1 and CDR2 from the germline V gene are SGHNT and YYREEE (reference sequence). The CDR3 loop spans 17 amino acids. Trimming removed 0 bases from V and 5 bases from J; junction bases left unmatched: 7. Here the CDR3 reads CASSLGLAGGPLDTQYF. DNA for the CDR3: TGTGCCAGCAGCTTGGGGCTAGCGGGGGGGCCGCTAGATACGCAGTATTTT.

The chain joins TRBV4-3 to TRBJ2-2, with D perhaps matching TRBD2 (5 bases). The germline V gene encodes CDR1 LGHNA and CDR2 YSLEER. CDR3 size: 15 residues. Between the trimmed V and J ends, which lost 0 bases and 4 bases, there was a span of 9 bases. CDR3 coding DNA: TGCGCCAGCAGCCAAGAGACCGGACTCACCGGGGAGCTGTTTTTT. Its translation is CASSQETGLTGELFF.

The chain combines TRBV21-1 with TRBJ1-5; the D call TRBD1 from the table was never checked on the DNA. TRBV21-1 constitutes a pseudogene. The CDR3 loop spans 16 amino acids. The CDR3 is CASSKVPGLRGKPQHF. CDR3 sequence (DNA): TGTGCCAGCAGCAAAGTCCCAGGTTTAAGGGGAAAGCCCCAGCATTTT.

The rearrangement links TRBV7-2 to TRBJ1-5, with TRBD1 identical over 10 bases. Germline CDR1 and CDR2: SGHTA and FQGNSA. This CDR3 is built from 18 residues. Trimming at V came to 0 bases and at J to 6 bases, leaving 11 bases not matched to a gene. CDR3 sequence (DNA): TGTGCCAGCAGCTTAGCCCTACTTGGACAGGGGGTTTTTCAGCCCCAGCATTTT. Translated, it gives CASSLALLGQGVFQPQHF.

V gene TRBV19 combines with J gene TRBJ2-6; D is unclear. Germline CDR1 reads LNHDA; CDR2 reads SQIVND (reference sequence). This CDR3 has 17 amino acids. V lost 4 bases to trimming and J lost 2 bases, with 15 bases between them. CDR3 bases: TGTGCCAGTAGTAGATTTCCCCCCGGTGCTGGGGCCAACGTCCTGACTTTC. Translating gives CASSRFPPGAGANVLTF.